Following are 13 T cell receptor beta chains from one sample sequenced in a study of PD-L1 blockade in urothelial cancer. Generated by immunoSEQ multiplex PCR, the TCRdb table keeps only in-frame clones and is missing some. The sample holds 70,000 to 95,000 clones, 80% to 90% seen once. The time point here: pretreatment peripheral blood. The specimen comprised PBMCs, sampled around atezolizumab (anti-PD-L1) treatment. These receptors came from an elderly woman with urothelial cancer.

Here the CDR3 reads CASSSGQGTYGYTF. CDR3 nucleotide sequence: TGTGCCAGCAGTTCGGGACAGGGCACCTATGGCTACACCTTC. The chain recombines TRBV28 with TRBJ1-2; 9 nucleotides match TRBD1. Germline CDR1 and CDR2: MDHEN and SYDVKM. The CDR3 is 14 residues long. The junction had 4 bases not matched to a gene; V was cut back by 4 bases and J by 4 bases.

As regards this clone: This sample includes further DNA sequences coding for the same CDR3. V is TRBV9 and J is TRBJ2-5; D might be TRBD2 (6 bases). This CDR3 is 14 amino acids long. Trimming removed 0 bases from V and 5 bases from J, with 11 bases in between. The germline gives CDR1 SGDLS, CDR2 YYNGEE. Written as DNA, the CDR3 is TGTGCCAGCAGCGTAGGGGGCGGAGGGGAGACCCAGTACTTC. Protein: CASSVGGGGETQYF.

This clone appeared a single time. The V gene is TRBV19, the J gene TRBJ2-7, with D possibly being TRBD1 (6 bases). Trimming removed 6 bases at V and 3 bases at J, with 15 bases between. This CDR3 is 14 amino acids long. Germline loops: CDR1 LNHDA, CDR2 SQIVND (reference sequence). This CDR3 reads CASRDKDRDYEQYF. Here the CDR3 DNA reads TGTGCCAGTAGGGACAAGGACAGAGACTACGAGCAGTACTTC.

The V gene is TRBV4-1, the J gene TRBJ1-2; TRBD1 matches at 7 bases. V lost 1 base to trimming and J lost 4 bases; unmatched junction nucleotides: 9. The CDR3 extends over 16 amino acids. Germline V gene lookup returns CDR1 MGHRA and CDR2 YSYEKL. This CDR3 reads CASSQGAGTALYGYTF. CDR3 DNA sequence: TGCGCCAGCAGCCAAGGGGCCGGGACAGCACTCTATGGCTACACCTTC.

The rearrangement links TRBV28 to TRBJ1-3, with D possibly TRBD1 on 5 matching bases. Trimming took off 4 bases at V and 4 bases at J, with 8 bases between the two ends. Germline lookup yields CDR1 MDHEN and CDR2 SYDVKM. The CDR3 is 13 residues long. The CDR3 sequence: CASSSGVGNTIYF. Written as DNA, the CDR3 is TGTGCCAGCAGTTCGGGGGTGGGAAACACCATATATTTT. Filled out from reference TRBV28 and TRBJ1-3, the complete variable domain reads DVKVTQSSRYLVKRTGEKVFLECVQDMDHENMFWYRQDPGLGLRLIYFSYDVKMKEKGDIPEGYSVSREKKERFSLILESASTNQTSMYLCASSSGVGNTIYFGEGSWLTVV.

In this sample, this clone turned up once. The genes are TRBV9 and TRBJ2-7, with 8 bases identical to TRBD1. The trim removed 2 bases at V and 6 bases at J, leaving 7 bases unmatched. Germline CDR1 is SGDLS and CDR2 is YYNGEE. CDR3 length: 14 amino acids. DNA for the CDR3: TGTGCCAGCAGCGTCCGGACAGGGAGTCCCGAGCAGTACTTC. Its protein product is CASSVRTGSPEQYF.

V usage is TRBV9 and J usage is TRBJ2-3, with 13 nucleotides matching TRBD2. The trim removed 3 bases at V and 6 bases at J, leaving 10 bases unmatched. The CDR3 loop spans 17 amino acids. Germline loops: CDR1 SGDLS, CDR2 YYNGEE. CDR3 region: CASSGRRGLAGMDTQYF. CDR3 DNA: TGTGCCAGCAGCGGAAGAAGGGGACTAGCGGGAATGGATACGCAGTATTTT.

This rearrangement joins TRBV9 to TRBJ2-2; the D gene is possibly TRBD2 (6 bases). This CDR3 contains 15 residues. Per the germline V gene, CDR1 is SGDLS and CDR2 is YYNGEE. V lost 4 bases and J 4 bases, leaving 14 bases between the germline ends. The CDR3 is CASSLREDSTGELFF. The CDR3 DNA reads TGTGCCAGCAGCCTCAGGGAGGATAGCACCGGGGAGCTGTTTTTT.

This rearrangement joins TRBV27 to TRBJ2-7; perhaps TRBD2 as D (5 bases). The CDR3 totals 13 residues. Germline V lookup: CDR1 MNHEY, CDR2 SMNVEV (reference sequence). Between the trimmed V and J ends, which lost 5 bases and 7 bases, there was a span of 15 bases. The DNA for the CDR3 is TGTGCCAGCAGTACCCCCGGGCCGGGGGAGCAGTACTTC. Translation gives CASSTPGPGEQYF.

This chain connects TRBV30 to TRBJ2-3; the D is unclear. The CDR3 contains 13 residues. Germline CDR1 is GTSNPN and CDR2 is SVGIG (reference sequence). The V gene lost 3 bases and the J gene lost 0 bases, with 7 bases spanning the gap. In DNA form, the CDR3 reads TGTGCCTGGAGGCAGGCTAGCACAGATACGCAGTATTTT. Translated, it gives CAWRQASTDTQYF.

V usage is TRBV27 and J usage is TRBJ1-1; D gene ambiguous. V shed 8 bases and J shed 10 bases, with 8 bases lying between them. CDR1 and CDR2 (germline): MNHEY, SMNVEV (reference sequence). The CDR3 length is 9 residues. CDR3 nucleotides: TGTGCCAGCTACCTGAGAGCTTTCTTT. Its translation is CASYLRAFF.

This chain joins TRBV29-1 and TRBJ1-2, with 7 bases matching TRBD1. Germline CDR1 is SQVTM and CDR2 is ANQGSEA. The CDR3 contains 17 residues. Unmatched junction bases numbered 17, after V lost 0 bases and J lost 7 bases. This CDR3 reads CSVEDHALGRQGSGYTF. As DNA, the CDR3 is TGCAGCGTTGAAGATCATGCGTTGGGTCGACAGGGCTCTGGCTACACCTTC.

The chain links TRBV2 to TRBJ1-4; 8 nucleotides match TRBD1. V gave up 5 bases and J gave up 8 bases; unmatched junction bases: 7. CDR1 is SNHLY, CDR2 FYNNEI, per germline. This CDR3 is 14 amino acids long. The DNA of the CDR3 is TGTGCCAGCAGTCTCAGGGGGCCTCAGGAAAAACTGTTTTTT. Translating gives CASSLRGPQEKLFF.